Shown below are 8 T cell receptor beta chains from a single sample sequenced in a study of T cell responses to AZD1222 COVID-19 vaccine. Sequencing was performed with immunoSEQ multiplex PCR; in TCRdb, only in-frame clones are kept and a portion is missing. The sample records 100,000 to 150,000 clones, 80% to 90% being singletons. The starting material was peripheral blood, obtained on day 0 of AZD1222 vaccination. These receptors all stem from an adult in good health.

The chain is built from TRBV4-3 and TRBJ1-4, with D unclear. The germline V and J ends were trimmed by 1 base and 6 bases, with 12 bases remaining between them. This CDR3 comprises 15 residues. Per the germline V gene, CDR1 is LGHNA and CDR2 is YSLEER. CDR3 in DNA: TGCGCCAGCAGCCAAGTTGCACAGCTGGATGAAAAACTGTTTTTT. It codes for CASSQVAQLDEKLFF.

The J gene is TRBJ2-7, the V gene TRBV7-9; 8 bases agree with TRBD1. Germline assignment: CDR1 SEHNR and CDR2 FQNEAQ (reference sequence). V gave up 5 bases and J gave up 5 bases; unmatched junction bases: 8. The length of the CDR3 is 14 residues. In nucleotides, the CDR3 is TGTGCCAGCAGCCCCCGGACAGGGCGCAACGAGCAGTACTTC. Amino acid sequence: CASSPRTGRNEQYF. Variable domain in full (rest from reference TRBV7-9 and TRBJ2-7): DTGVSQNPRHKITKRGQNVTFRCDPISEHNRLYWYRQTLGQGPEFLTYFQNEAQLEKSRLLSDRFSAERPKGSFSTLEIQRTEQGDSAMYLCASSPRTGRNEQYFGPGTRLTVT.

In regard to this clone: Other DNA sequences from this sample encode an identical CDR3 as well. The chain has TRBV4-1 and TRBJ1-3; a possible D gene is TRBD1 (5 bases). The V gene lost 1 base and the J gene lost 1 base, with 8 bases spanning the gap. Germline CDR1 and CDR2: MGHRA and YSYEKL. There are 15 residues in the CDR3. CDR3 DNA: TGCGCCAGCAGCCAAGCCGGGGGATCTGGAAACACCATATATTTT. It is translated as CASSQAGGSGNTIYF.

The chain joins TRBV29-1 to TRBJ1-5; maybe TRBD1 (5 bases). The CDR3 length is 15 residues. Per the germline V gene, CDR1 is SQVTM and CDR2 is ANQGSEA. With 6 bases removed from V and 5 bases from J, the gap between germline ends came to 20 bases. CDR3 coding DNA: TGCAGCGTGTCCGCGGGACCCAACGGTGATCAGCCCCAGCATTTT. It codes for CSVSAGPNGDQPQHF.

The chain is built from TRBV27 and TRBJ1-6; D is possibly TRBD1 (5 bases). From germline, CDR1 is MNHEY and CDR2 SMNVEV (reference sequence). This CDR3 has 12 amino acids. Trimming removed 8 bases from V and 13 bases from J, with 15 bases in between. The CDR3 DNA sequence: TGTGCCAGCGGGTTAAGGGACCAGCCCCTCCACTTT. The encoded protein is CASGLRDQPLHF.

J is TRBJ2-1 and V is TRBV24-1; D call uncertain. Trimming pared 4 bases from V and 10 bases from J, leaving 7 bases between. This CDR3 is 11 amino acids long. Germline V gene sequence: CDR1 KGHDR, CDR2 SFDVKD. CDR3 DNA: TGTGCCACCAGTGAGTCCCGCGAGCAGTTCTTC. Its protein product is CATSESREQFF.

The chain has TRBV4-1 and TRBJ1-2, with D maybe TRBD1 (5 bases). CDR3 length: 15 amino acids. Trimming cost V 1 base and J 4 bases, with 13 bases left between them. Germline values: CDR1 MGHRA, CDR2 YSYEKL. The CDR3: CASSQVPQDFYGYTF. In DNA form, the CDR3 reads TGCGCCAGCAGCCAAGTGCCACAGGATTTCTATGGCTACACCTTC.

The genes are TRBV13 and TRBJ2-7, with D maybe TRBD2 (6 bases). V was trimmed by 2 bases and J by 4 bases, leaving 15 bases between them. The CDR3 is 15 amino acids. Germline V gene lookup returns CDR1 PRHDT and CDR2 FYEKMQ (reference sequence). Here the CDR3 DNA reads TGTGCCAGCAGCTTAACCGGGGAAGGAGGGTACGAGCAGTACTTC. This encodes CASSLTGEGGYEQYF.